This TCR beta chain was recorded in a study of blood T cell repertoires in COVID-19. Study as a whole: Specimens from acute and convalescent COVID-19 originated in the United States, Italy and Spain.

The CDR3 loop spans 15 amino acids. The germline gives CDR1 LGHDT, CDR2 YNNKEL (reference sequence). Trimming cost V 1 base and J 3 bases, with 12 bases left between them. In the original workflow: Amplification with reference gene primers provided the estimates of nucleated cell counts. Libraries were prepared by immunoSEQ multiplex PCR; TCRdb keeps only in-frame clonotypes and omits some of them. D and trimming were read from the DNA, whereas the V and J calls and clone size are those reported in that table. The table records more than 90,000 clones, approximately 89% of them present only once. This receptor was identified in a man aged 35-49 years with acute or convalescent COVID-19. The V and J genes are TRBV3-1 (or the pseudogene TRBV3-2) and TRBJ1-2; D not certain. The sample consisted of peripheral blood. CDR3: CASSQGSYTDYGYTF. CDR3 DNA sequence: TGTGCCAGCAGCCAAGGAAGCTATACCGACTATGGCTACACCTTC.